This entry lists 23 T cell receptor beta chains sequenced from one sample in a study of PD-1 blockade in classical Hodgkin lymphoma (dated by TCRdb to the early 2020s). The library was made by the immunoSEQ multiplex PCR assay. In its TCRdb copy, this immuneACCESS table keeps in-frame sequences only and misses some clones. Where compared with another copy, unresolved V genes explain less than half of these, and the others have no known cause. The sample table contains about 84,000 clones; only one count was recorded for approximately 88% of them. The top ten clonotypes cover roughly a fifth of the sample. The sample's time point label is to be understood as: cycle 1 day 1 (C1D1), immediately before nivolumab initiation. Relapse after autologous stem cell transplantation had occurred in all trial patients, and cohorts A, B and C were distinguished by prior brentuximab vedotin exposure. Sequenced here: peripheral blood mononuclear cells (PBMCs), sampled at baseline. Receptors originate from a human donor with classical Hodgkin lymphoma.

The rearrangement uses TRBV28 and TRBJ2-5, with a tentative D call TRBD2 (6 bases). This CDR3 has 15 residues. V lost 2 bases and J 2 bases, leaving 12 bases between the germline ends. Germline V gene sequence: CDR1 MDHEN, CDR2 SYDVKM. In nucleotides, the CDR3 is TGTGCCAGCAGTTTACCCCGGGACTTACAAGAGACCCAGTACTTC. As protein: CASSLPRDLQETQYF.

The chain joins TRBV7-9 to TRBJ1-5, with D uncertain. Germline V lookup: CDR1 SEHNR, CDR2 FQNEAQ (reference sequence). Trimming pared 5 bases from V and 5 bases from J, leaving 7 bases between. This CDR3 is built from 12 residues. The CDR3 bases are TGTGCCAGCAGCGCCGGAGATCAGCCCCAGCATTTT. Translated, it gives CASSAGDQPQHF.

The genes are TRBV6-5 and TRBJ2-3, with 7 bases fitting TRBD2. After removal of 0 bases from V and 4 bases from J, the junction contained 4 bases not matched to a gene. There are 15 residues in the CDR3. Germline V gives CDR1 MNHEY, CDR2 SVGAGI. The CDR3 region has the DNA TGTGCCAGCAGTTACTCCGAGCGGGAATCAGATACGCAGTATTTT. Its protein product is CASSYSERESDTQYF.

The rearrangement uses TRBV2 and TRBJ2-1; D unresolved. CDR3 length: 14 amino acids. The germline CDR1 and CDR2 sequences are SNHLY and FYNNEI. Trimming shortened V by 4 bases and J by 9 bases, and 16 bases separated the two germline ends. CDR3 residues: CASSANILIGEQFF. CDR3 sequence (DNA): TGTGCCAGCAGTGCCAACATTCTAATCGGTGAGCAGTTCTTC.

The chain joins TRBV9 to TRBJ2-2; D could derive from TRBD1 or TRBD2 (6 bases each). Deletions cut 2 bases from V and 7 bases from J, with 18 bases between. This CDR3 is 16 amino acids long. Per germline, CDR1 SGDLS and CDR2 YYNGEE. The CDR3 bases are TGTGCCAGCAGCGTGGGGGGCGGGACGGAGAGCGGGGAGCTGTTTTTT. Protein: CASSVGGGTESGELFF.

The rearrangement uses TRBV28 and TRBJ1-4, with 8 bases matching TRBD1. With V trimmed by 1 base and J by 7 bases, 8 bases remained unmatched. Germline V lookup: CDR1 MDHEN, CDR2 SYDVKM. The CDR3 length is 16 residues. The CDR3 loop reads CASSLYRTGRAEKLFF. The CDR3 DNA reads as TGTGCCAGCAGTTTATACCGGACAGGGAGGGCTGAAAAACTGTTTTTT.

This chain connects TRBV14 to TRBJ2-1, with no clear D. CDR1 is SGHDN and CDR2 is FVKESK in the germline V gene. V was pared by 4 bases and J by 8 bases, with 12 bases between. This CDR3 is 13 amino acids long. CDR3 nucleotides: TGTGCCAGCAGCCTCCGGACCATGGATGAGCAGTTCTTC. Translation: CASSLRTMDEQFF.

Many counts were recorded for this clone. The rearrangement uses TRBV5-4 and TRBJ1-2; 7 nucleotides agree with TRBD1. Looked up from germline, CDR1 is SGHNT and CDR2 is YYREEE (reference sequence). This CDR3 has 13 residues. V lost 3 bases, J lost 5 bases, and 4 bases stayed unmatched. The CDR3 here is CASSSDRAYGYTF. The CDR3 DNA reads TGTGCCAGCAGCTCCGACAGGGCGTATGGCTACACCTTC.

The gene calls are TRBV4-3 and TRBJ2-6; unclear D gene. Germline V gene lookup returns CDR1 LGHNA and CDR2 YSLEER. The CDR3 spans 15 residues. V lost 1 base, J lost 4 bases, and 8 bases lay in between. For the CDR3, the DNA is TGCGCCAGCAGCCAAGTTTATCAGGGGGCCAACGTCCTGACTTTC. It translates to CASSQVYQGANVLTF.

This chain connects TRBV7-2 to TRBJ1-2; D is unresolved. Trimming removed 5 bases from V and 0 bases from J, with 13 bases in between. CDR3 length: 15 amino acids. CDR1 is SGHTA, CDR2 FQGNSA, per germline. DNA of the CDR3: TGTGCCAGCAGCACAACCTTTACAGCTAACTATGGCTACACCTTC. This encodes CASSTTFTANYGYTF.

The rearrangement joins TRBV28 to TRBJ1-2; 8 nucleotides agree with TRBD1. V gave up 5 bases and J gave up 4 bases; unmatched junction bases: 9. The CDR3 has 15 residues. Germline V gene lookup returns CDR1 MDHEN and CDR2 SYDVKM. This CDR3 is CASSPRTGLAYGYTF. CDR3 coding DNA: TGTGCCAGCAGTCCACGGACAGGGTTAGCCTATGGCTACACCTTC.

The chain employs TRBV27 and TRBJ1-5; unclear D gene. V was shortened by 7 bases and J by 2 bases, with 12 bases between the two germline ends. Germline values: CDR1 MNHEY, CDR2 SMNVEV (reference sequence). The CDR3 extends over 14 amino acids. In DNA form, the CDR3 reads TGTGCCAGCACCTCAGCCGGCGGCAATCAGCCCCAGCATTTT. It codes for CASTSAGGNQPQHF.

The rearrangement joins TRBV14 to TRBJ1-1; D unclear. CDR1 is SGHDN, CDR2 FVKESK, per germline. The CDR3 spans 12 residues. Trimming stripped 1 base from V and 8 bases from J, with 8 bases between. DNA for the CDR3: TGTGCCAGCAGCCAAGGGACGACCGAAGCTTTCTTT. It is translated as CASSQGTTEAFF.

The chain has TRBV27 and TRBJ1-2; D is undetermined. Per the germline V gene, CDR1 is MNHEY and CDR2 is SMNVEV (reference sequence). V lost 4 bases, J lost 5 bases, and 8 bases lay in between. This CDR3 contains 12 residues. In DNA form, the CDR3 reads TGTGCCAGCAGTTCGGGTAATTATGGCTACACCTTC. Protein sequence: CASSSGNYGYTF.

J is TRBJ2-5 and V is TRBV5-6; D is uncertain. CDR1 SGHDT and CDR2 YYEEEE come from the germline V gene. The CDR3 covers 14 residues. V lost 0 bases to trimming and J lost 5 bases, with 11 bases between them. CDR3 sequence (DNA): TGTGCCAGCAGCTTGGTAGGCAACGTGGAGACCCAGTACTTC. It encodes CASSLVGNVETQYF.

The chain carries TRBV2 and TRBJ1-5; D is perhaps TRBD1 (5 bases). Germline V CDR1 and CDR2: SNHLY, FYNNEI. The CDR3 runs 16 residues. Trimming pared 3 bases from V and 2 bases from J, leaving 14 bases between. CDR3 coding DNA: TGTGCCAGCAGTGATTATGCAGGGTGGGGCAATCAGCCCCAGCATTTT. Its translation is CASSDYAGWGNQPQHF.

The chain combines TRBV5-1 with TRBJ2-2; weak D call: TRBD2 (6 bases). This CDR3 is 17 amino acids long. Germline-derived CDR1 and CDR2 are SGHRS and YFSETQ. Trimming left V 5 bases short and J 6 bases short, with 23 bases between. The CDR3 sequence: CASRPSGRSPSAGELFF. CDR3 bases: TGCGCCAGCAGACCAAGCGGCAGATCACCTAGCGCCGGGGAGCTGTTTTTT.

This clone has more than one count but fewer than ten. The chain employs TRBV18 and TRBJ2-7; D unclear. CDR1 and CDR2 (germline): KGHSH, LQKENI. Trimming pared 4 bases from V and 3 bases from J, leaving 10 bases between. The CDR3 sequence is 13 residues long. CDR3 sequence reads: CASSLNNIYEQYF. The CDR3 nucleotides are TGTGCCAGCTCACTGAATAACATCTACGAGCAGTACTTC.

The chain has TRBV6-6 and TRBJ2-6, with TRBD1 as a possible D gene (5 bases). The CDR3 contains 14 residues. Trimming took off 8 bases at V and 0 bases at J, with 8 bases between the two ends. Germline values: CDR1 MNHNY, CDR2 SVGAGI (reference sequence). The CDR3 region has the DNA TGTGCCAGCGACAGAGGCTCTGGGGCCAACGTCCTGACTTTC. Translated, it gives CASDRGSGANVLTF.

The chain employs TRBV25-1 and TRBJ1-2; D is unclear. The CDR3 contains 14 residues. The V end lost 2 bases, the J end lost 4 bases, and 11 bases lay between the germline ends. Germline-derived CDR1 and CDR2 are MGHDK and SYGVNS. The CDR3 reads CASSEEGWSYGYTF. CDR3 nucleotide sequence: TGTGCCAGCAGTGAAGAGGGTTGGAGCTATGGCTACACCTTC.

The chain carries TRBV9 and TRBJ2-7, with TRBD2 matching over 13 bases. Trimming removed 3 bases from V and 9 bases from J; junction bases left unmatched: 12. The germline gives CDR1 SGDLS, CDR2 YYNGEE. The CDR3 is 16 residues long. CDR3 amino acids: CASSEGTSGVGDGQYF. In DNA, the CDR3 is TGTGCCAGCAGCGAAGGGACTAGCGGGGTCGGGGACGGGCAGTACTTC. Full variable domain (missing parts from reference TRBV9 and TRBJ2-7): DSGVTQTPKHLITATGQRVTLRCSPRSGDLSVYWYQQSLDQGLQFLIQYYNGEERAKGNILERFSAQQFPDLHSELNLSSLELGDSALYFCASSEGTSGVGDGQYFGPGTRLTVT.

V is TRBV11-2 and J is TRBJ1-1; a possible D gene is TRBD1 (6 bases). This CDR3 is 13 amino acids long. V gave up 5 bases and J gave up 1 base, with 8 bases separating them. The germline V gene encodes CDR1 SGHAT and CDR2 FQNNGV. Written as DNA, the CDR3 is TGTGCCAGCAGCCCGGGACAGAACACTGAAGCTTTCTTT. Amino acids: CASSPGQNTEAFF.

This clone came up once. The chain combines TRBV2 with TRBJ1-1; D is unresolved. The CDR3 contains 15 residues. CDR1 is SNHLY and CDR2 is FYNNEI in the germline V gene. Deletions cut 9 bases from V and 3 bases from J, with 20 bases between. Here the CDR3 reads CASNLNGPGDTEAFF. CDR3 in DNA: TGTGCCAGTAATCTGAACGGTCCTGGGGACACTGAAGCTTTCTTT.